This T cell receptor (beta chain) was sequenced during a study of T-cell memory formation after mild COVID-19. About the study: Most TCR clusters belonged to a single donor.

About this clonotype itself: The antigen is unknown.

General observations from the study: Contracting CD4+ clones were located mainly in CM and EM, and CD8+ clones in EMRA. That cross-reactive memory joined was suggested by some responding clones appearing in pre-infection memory.

This CDR3 is built from 14 residues. Trimming took 3 bases from V and 3 from J, leaving 11 bases between them. CDR1 and CDR2 (germline): MGHRA, YSYEKL. After 5'RACE with constant-segment primers, TCR alpha and TCR beta cDNA libraries carrying sample barcodes and UMIs were obtained. Each CDR3 protein gets one entry after TCRdb re-called the 5' RACE reads with MiXCR. Counted here are 350,000 to 500,000 distinct CDR3 sequences, more than 15% occurring once; the ten biggest clones make up roughly 21%. The receptor comes from a man between 18 and 35 years old who had mild COVID-19 (a few samples of this study predate the infection). Cell type and time point are not known. The chain is built from TRBV4-1 and TRBJ2-5; D may match TRBD1 or TRBD2 (5 bases each). Sample: PBMCs or a T cell subset sorted from them (not recorded which). The CDR3 DNA reads TGCGCCAGCAGCCAGTCCGGGACGGAAGAGACCCAGTACTTC. This gives the protein CASSQSGTEETQYF.